This T cell receptor (beta chain) is drawn from a study of resident and recirculating memory T cells in vitiligo. At the level of the study: Shave-biopsy epidermis from lesional and nonlesional skin was sequenced alongside PBMCs. The samples were homogenized without cell sorting before genomic DNA extraction.

The CDR3 totals 14 residues. Germline lookup yields CDR1 SNHLY and CDR2 FYNNEI. V lost 8 bases and J 5 bases, leaving 18 bases between the germline ends. Assay used: immunoSEQ multiplex PCR; TCRdb lists only in-frame clones, some missing. The top ten clones hold about 5% of a sample with tens of thousands of clones, just over 90% of them seen once. General study points: Clonality differed among vitiligo lesions, with no unique dominant clone.

Patients' lesions had not changed for the previous 6 months. As concerns this clone: Antigen unknown.

Material: blood. This TCR was sampled from a male donor with vitiligo. V gene TRBV2 combines with J gene TRBJ2-5; D is uncertain. CDR3 loop: CASYGLGSGETQYF. In nucleotides, the CDR3 is TGTGCCAGCTATGGCCTAGGTTCCGGGGAGACCCAGTACTTC.